A single sample is the source of the 21 T cell receptor beta chains below, sequenced in a study of blood T cell repertoires in COVID-19. Sequenced by immunoSEQ multiplex PCR; TCRdb stores in-frame clones only, minus some. The repertoire consists of some 670,000 clones, with just under 90% occurring once and the leading ten covering 0.2% to 0.3%. Specimen: peripheral blood. The source is a woman aged 18 to 35 with acute or convalescent COVID-19.

Details on this clone: Because the CDR3 is missing its conserved closing phenylalanine or tryptophan, this is likely a read error. Because the CDR3's place on the DNA is in doubt, the DNA is left out and the CDR3 is given as listed by TCRdb. The genes are TRBV5-5 and TRBJ1-1; whether TRBD1, the table's D call, matches the DNA was not checked. The CDR3 is 11 residues long, ends included. From germline, CDR1 is SGHKS and CDR2 YYEKEE (reference sequence). CDR3 region: CASSLGHINLL.

The chain is built from TRBV11-3 and TRBJ2-2; no clear D gene. V was shortened by 5 bases and J by 8 bases, with 6 bases between the two germline ends. The CDR3 extends over 11 amino acids. CDR1 is SGHNT and CDR2 is YENEEA in the germline V gene. In DNA, the CDR3 is TGTGCCAGCAGCCTCTCGGGGGAGCTGTTTTTT. It translates to CASSLSGELFF.

This clone has only a few counts. The V and J genes are TRBV19 and TRBJ1-2; unclear D gene. This CDR3 region has 13 residues. Germline CDR1 LNHDA, CDR2 SQIVND (reference sequence). V lost 2 bases, J lost 8 bases, and 12 bases lay in between. CDR3 protein: CASSIRGKGGYTF. The CDR3 nucleotides read TGTGCCAGTAGTATACGAGGGAAGGGAGGCTACACCTTC.

The chain links TRBV7-9 to TRBJ1-2; 11 bases agree with TRBD1. J lost 4 bases, V lost 5 bases, and 6 bases had no gene match. CDR3 length: 15 residues. Germline V gene data show CDR1 as SEHNR and CDR2 as FQNEAQ (reference sequence). This CDR3 reads CASSPRGQGGYGYTF. As DNA, the CDR3 is TGTGCCAGCAGCCCCCGGGGACAGGGGGGCTATGGCTACACCTTC.

The rearrangement links TRBV19 to TRBJ1-2; TRBD1 matches 7 bases. This CDR3 contains 14 residues. Germline assignment: CDR1 LNHDA and CDR2 SQIVND (reference sequence). The V segment lost 2 bases and the J segment 2 bases; nucleotides outside the gene matches: 2. CDR3 sequence (DNA): TGTGCCAGTAGTATAAGGGGGCTAAACTATGGCTACACCTTC. It encodes CASSIRGLNYGYTF.

The J gene is TRBJ1-1, the V gene TRBV3-1 (or the pseudogene TRBV3-2), with D tentatively TRBD1 (5 bases). This CDR3 contains 13 residues. CDR1 is LGHDT and CDR2 is YNNKEL in the germline V gene (reference sequence). V lost 5 bases and J 1 base, leaving 8 bases between the germline ends. For the CDR3, the DNA is TGTGCCAGCAGCTGGGGGGGGAACACTGAAGCTTTCTTT. Protein product: CASSWGGNTEAFF.

The V call is TRBV9, the J call TRBJ2-2; perhaps TRBD2 as D (6 bases). The length of the CDR3 is 16 residues. Germline V gives CDR1 SGDLS, CDR2 YYNGEE. V was shortened by 2 bases and J by 6 bases, with 17 bases between the two germline ends. The CDR3 protein is CASSVKPAGWAGELFF. The CDR3 region has the DNA TGTGCCAGCAGCGTGAAGCCCGCGGGGTGGGCCGGGGAGCTGTTTTTT.

In the case of this clone: An end of the junction differs from the germline gene, which may be a read error. This chain links TRBV29-1 with TRBJ1-5; 9 bases line up with TRBD1. CDR1 and CDR2 (germline): SQVTM, ANQGSEA. This CDR3 spans 15 amino acids. The DNA of the CDR3 is TGCAGCGTCCGGACAGGGGCCTATAGCAATCAGCCCCGGCATTTT. It encodes CSVRTGAYSNQPRHF.

The V gene is TRBV5-1, the J gene TRBJ2-7, with D perhaps TRBD2 (5 bases). CDR3 size: 12 residues. Germline CDR1 reads SGHRS; CDR2 reads YFSETQ. V was shortened by 8 bases and J by 7 bases, with 16 bases between the two germline ends. CDR3 sequence (DNA): TGCGCCAGTAGAAAAGAGGGTTTTGAGCAGTACTTC. Its protein product is CASRKEGFEQYF.

The chain combines TRBV6-2 or TRBV6-3 with TRBJ2-1; 7 bases line up with TRBD2. Germline V CDR1 and CDR2: MNHEY, SVGEGT. The CDR3 runs 14 residues. V dropped 4 bases and J dropped 3; count of bases not matched to a gene: 3. The CDR3 bases are TGTGCCAGCAGTTCGGGGGGAGACTACAATGAGCAGTTCTTC. This sequence encodes CASSSGGDYNEQFF.

The chain couples TRBV2 to TRBJ2-2; 11 positions match TRBD2. J lost 7 bases, V lost 0 bases, and 4 bases had no gene match. This CDR3 is 16 amino acids long. From germline, CDR1 is SNHLY and CDR2 FYNNEI. DNA for the CDR3: TGTGCCAGCAGTGAAGCGATGACTAGCGGGATCGGGGAGCTGTTTTTT. This gives the protein CASSEAMTSGIGELFF. Filled out from reference TRBV2 and TRBJ2-2, the complete variable domain reads EPEVTQTPSHQVTQMGQEVILRCVPISNHLYFYWYRQILGQKVEFLVSFYNNEISEKSEIFDDQFSVERPDGSNFTLKIRSTKLEDSAMYFCASSEAMTSGIGELFFGEGSRLTVL.

The chain employs TRBV2 and TRBJ1-4; D not certain. Trimming stripped 4 bases from V and 3 bases from J, with 15 bases between. This CDR3 region has 16 residues. From germline, CDR1 is SNHLY and CDR2 FYNNEI. The CDR3 spells CASSVGERVSNEKLFF. The CDR3, as DNA: TGTGCCAGCAGTGTCGGAGAGAGGGTGTCTAATGAAAAACTGTTTTTT.

J is TRBJ2-7 and V is TRBV25-1, with D tentatively TRBD2 (5 bases). Germline-derived CDR1 and CDR2 are MGHDK and SYGVNS. This CDR3 is built from 16 residues. V shed 1 base and J shed 0 bases, with 13 bases lying between them. DNA for the CDR3: TGTGCCAGCAGTGAATTTTTCACGGGGAGCTCCTACGAGCAGTACTTC. This codes for CASSEFFTGSSYEQYF.

The chain carries TRBV11-2 and TRBJ1-5; no clear D gene. CDR3 length equals 14 residues. Germline CDR1 and CDR2: SGHAT and FQNNGV. V gave up 3 bases and J gave up 2 bases, with 8 bases separating them. The CDR3 spells CASSFGDGNQPQHF. CDR3 DNA: TGTGCCAGCAGCTTCGGGGATGGCAATCAGCCCCAGCATTTT. The variable domain in full, with the rest retrieved from reference TRBV11-2 and TRBJ1-5, is EAGVAQSPRYKIIEKRQSVAFWCNPISGHATLYWYQQILGQGPKLLIQFQNNGVVDDSQLPKDRFSAERLKGVDSTLKIQPAKLEDSAVYLCASSFGDGNQPQHFGDGTRLSIL.

The chain is built from TRBV30 and TRBJ1-2, with 7 bases lining up with TRBD1. With V trimmed by 3 bases and J by 6 bases, 7 bases remained unmatched. CDR3 length: 13 residues. Looked up from germline, CDR1 is GTSNPN and CDR2 is SVGIG (reference sequence). CDR3 region: CAWRRRGENGYTF. The CDR3, as DNA: TGTGCCTGGAGACGCAGGGGGGAAAATGGCTACACCTTC.

As regards this clone: This sample includes further DNA sequences coding for the same CDR3. The V call is TRBV24-1, the J call TRBJ1-2; a weak D match, TRBD1 (5 bases). The V end was cut by 4 bases, the J end by 2 bases, with 13 bases between. The CDR3 runs to 15 residues. CDR1 KGHDR and CDR2 SFDVKD come from the germline V gene. CDR3 loop: CATSDPREGNYGYTF. In DNA, the CDR3 is TGTGCCACCAGTGACCCCAGGGAGGGGAACTATGGCTACACCTTC.

This chain joins TRBV7-2 and TRBJ1-1; D not resolved. V was clipped by 3 bases and J by 14 bases, with 19 bases between them. Germline values: CDR1 SGHTA, CDR2 FQGNSA. The CDR3 spans 13 residues. CDR3 region: CASSLSPTRTVFF. The CDR3 nucleotides read TGTGCCAGCAGCTTGAGTCCGACTAGAACGGTGTTCTTT.

The genes are TRBV9 and TRBJ2-2; possible D gene TRBD1, 5 bases. Trimming removed 3 bases from V and 3 bases from J, with 18 bases in between. Germline V gives CDR1 SGDLS, CDR2 YYNGEE. CDR3 size: 17 residues. This CDR3 is CASSDETYRTYTGELFF. CDR3 DNA: TGTGCCAGCAGCGACGAAACCTACAGGACCTACACCGGGGAGCTGTTTTTT.

The chain combines TRBV19 with TRBJ2-2, with D uncertain. Trimming took 8 bases from V and 1 from J, leaving 11 bases between them. The CDR3 has 14 amino acids. Germline V gene lookup returns CDR1 LNHDA and CDR2 SQIVND (reference sequence). The CDR3 coding sequence is TGTGCCAGTGAGGTCTGGGTGAACACCGGGGAGCTGTTTTTT. Residues: CASEVWVNTGELFF.

The chain is built from TRBV2 and TRBJ2-3, with D perhaps TRBD2 (5 bases). Trimming removed 7 bases at V and 3 bases at J, with 11 bases between. CDR1 is SNHLY and CDR2 is FYNNEI in the germline V gene. This CDR3 is 13 amino acids long. CDR3 region: CASMRVGTDTQYF. CDR3 DNA sequence: TGTGCCAGCATGAGGGTAGGGACAGATACGCAGTATTTT.

In this sample, this clone turned up once. This rearrangement joins TRBV30 to TRBJ1-2; TRBD1 matches 9 bases. The germline gives CDR1 GTSNPN, CDR2 SVGIG (reference sequence). V trimming: 2 bases; J trimming: 8 bases; junction bases outside the gene matches: 18. The CDR3 sequence is 17 residues long. CDR3: CAWSKAQGGTGKFGYTF. CDR3 bases: TGTGCCTGGAGTAAGGCCCAAGGTGGGACAGGGAAATTCGGCTACACCTTC.